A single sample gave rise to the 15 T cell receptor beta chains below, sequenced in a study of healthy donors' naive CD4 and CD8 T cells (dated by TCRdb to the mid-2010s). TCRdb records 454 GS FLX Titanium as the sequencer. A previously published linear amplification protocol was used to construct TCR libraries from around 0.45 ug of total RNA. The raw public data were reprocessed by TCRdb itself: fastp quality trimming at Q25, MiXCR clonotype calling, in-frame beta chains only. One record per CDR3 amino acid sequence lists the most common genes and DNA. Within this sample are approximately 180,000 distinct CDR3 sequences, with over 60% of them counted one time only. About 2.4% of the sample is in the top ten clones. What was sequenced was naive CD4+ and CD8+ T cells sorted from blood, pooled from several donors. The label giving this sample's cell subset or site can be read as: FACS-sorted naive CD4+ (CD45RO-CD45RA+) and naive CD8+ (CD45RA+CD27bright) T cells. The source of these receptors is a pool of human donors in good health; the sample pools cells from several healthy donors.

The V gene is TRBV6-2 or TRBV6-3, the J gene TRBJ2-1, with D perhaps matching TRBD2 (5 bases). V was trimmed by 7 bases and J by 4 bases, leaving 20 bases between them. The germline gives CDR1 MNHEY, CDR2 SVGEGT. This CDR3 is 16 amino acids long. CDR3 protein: CASTERTSYPYNEQFF. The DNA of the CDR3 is TGTGCCAGCACCGAGAGGACTTCTTATCCTTACAATGAGCAGTTCTTC.

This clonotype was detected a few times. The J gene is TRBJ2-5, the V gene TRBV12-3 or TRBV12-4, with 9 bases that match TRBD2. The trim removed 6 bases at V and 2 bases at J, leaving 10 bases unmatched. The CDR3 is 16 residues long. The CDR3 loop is CASSHSGSRLQETQYF. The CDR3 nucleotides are TGTGCCAGCAGCCATAGCGGGAGTCGGCTACAAGAGACCCAGTACTTC.

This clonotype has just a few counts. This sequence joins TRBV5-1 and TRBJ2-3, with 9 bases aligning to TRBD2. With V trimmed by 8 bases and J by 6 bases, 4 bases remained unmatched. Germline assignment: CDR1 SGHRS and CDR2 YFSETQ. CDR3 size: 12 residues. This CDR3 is CASSGRGDTQYF. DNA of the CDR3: TGCGCCAGTAGCGGGAGAGGGGATACGCAGTATTTT.

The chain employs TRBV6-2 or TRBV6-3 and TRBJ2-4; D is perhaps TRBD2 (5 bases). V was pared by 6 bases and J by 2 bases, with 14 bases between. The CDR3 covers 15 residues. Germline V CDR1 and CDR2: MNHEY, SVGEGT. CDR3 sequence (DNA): TGTGCCAGCAGCCAGAGGGTGGAGCCCAAAAACATTCAGTACTTC. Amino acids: CASSQRVEPKNIQYF.

CDR3 DNA sequence: TGCAGTGCCAAGAGGACAGGGGGGACCTACACCTTC. This translates into CSAKRTGGTYTF. The chain links TRBV20-1 to TRBJ1-2, with TRBD1 matching over 10 bases. J gave up 10 bases and V 6 bases, and 8 bases lay outside the gene matches. Germline assignment: CDR1 DFQATT and CDR2 SNEGSKA (reference sequence). The CDR3 extends over 12 amino acids.

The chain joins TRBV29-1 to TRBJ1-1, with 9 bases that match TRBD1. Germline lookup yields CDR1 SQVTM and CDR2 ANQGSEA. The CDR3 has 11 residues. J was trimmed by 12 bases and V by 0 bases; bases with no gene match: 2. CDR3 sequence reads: CSVEEGQGPFF. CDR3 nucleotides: TGCAGCGTTGAAGAGGGACAGGGACCTTTCTTT.

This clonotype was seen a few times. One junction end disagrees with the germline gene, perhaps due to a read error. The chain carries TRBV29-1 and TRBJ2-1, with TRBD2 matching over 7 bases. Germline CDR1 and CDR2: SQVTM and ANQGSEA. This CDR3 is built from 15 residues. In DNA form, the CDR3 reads TGCAGCGTCGAAGGACCCGGGGAGGGAGGGAATGAGCAGTTCTTC. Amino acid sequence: CSVEGPGEGGNEQFF.

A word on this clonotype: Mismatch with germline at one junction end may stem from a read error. The DNA of the CDR3 is TGCAGCGTTTCTGACGGACCCTACGAGCAATACTTC. Encoded protein: CSVSDGPYEQYF. The rearrangement joins TRBV29-1 to TRBJ2-7; no reliable D call. The CDR3 contains 12 residues. CDR1 SQVTM and CDR2 ANQGSEA come from the germline V gene.

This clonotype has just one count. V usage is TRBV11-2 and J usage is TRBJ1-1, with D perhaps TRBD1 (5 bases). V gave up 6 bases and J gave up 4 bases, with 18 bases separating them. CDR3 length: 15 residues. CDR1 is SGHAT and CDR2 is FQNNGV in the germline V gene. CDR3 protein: CASRNVGRLSTEAFF. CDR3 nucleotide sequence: TGTGCCAGCAGGAATGTGGGACGGCTGAGCACTGAAGCTTTCTTT.

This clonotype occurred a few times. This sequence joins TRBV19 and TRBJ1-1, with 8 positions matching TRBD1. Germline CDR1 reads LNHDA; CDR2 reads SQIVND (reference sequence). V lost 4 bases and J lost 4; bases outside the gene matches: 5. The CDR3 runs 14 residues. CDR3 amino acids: CASSTGQGGTEAFF. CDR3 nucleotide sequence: TGTGCCAGTAGTACAGGACAGGGCGGCACTGAAGCTTTCTTT.

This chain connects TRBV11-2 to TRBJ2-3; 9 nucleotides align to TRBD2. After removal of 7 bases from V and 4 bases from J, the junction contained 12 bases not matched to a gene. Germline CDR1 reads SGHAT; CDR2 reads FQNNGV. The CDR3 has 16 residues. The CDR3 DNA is TGTGCCAGCACCCCCGTCCGTAGCGGGGGCTCAGATACGCAGTATTTT. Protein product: CASTPVRSGGSDTQYF. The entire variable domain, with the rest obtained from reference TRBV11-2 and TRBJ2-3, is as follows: EAGVAQSPRYKIIEKRQSVAFWCNPISGHATLYWYQQILGQGPKLLIQFQNNGVVDDSQLPKDRFSAERLKGVDSTLKIQPAKLEDSAVYLCASTPVRSGGSDTQYFGPGTRLTVL.

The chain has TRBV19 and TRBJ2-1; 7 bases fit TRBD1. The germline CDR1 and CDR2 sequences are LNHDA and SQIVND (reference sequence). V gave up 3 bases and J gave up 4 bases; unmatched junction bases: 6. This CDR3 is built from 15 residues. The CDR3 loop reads CASSMAGTVYNEQFF. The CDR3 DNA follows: TGTGCCAGTAGTATGGCCGGGACAGTTTACAATGAGCAGTTCTTC.

CDR3 sequence (DNA): TGTGCCTCCGCCGGGCAAGCTGCGGCGGAGACCCAGTACTTC. As protein: CASAGQAAAETQYF. The chain combines TRBV19 with TRBJ2-5; unclear D gene. This CDR3 spans 14 amino acids. V lost 11 bases and J lost 5, with 21 bases in between. Germline V CDR1 and CDR2: LNHDA, SQIVND (reference sequence).

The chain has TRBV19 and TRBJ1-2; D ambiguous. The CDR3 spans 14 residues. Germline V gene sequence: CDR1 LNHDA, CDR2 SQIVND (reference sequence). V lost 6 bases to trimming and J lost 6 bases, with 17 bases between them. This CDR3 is CASRDEVGWNGYTF. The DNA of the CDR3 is TGTGCCAGTAGAGATGAGGTTGGGTGGAATGGCTACACCTTC.

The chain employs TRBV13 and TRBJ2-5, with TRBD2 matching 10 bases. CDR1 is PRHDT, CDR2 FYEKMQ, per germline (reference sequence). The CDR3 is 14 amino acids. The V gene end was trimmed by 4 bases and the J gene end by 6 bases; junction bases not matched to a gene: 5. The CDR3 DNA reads TGTGCCAGCAGCTCCGAGCGGGAGGGGAAGACCCAGTACTTC. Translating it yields CASSSEREGKTQYF.